These 5 T cell receptor beta chains were all obtained from the same sample, sequenced in a study of human T cells and chemical hapten exposure. TCRdb independently ran MiXCR on the RACE reads; one entry per CDR3 protein. Of about 360,000 distinct CDR3 sequences listed, under 9% are singletons. Time point meaning: patch test 1, 2 weeks after DPC sensitization. Treatment reported: therapeutic diphenylcyclopropenone sensitization with weekly scalp DPC. Sequenced material: whole blood, taken in connection with sensitization to the hapten diphenylcyclopropenone (DPC). Every receptor here comes from a woman aged 18-29 years with alopecia areata. Some clones in this sample may be carry-over from other donors' samples.

The chain joins TRBV7-2 to TRBJ2-7; D is possibly TRBD1 (6 bases). Trimming took off 5 bases at V and 6 bases at J, with 20 bases between the two ends. The CDR3 runs 15 residues. Germline V lookup: CDR1 SGHTA, CDR2 FQGNSA. CDR3 nucleotides: TGTGCCAGCAGCCCCTACCCCATACAGGGCGGCGAGCAGTACTTC. It yields the protein CASSPYPIQGGEQYF.

This clonotype was detected only a few times. For the CDR3, the DNA is TGTGCCAGCTCAGCAGCGTGGACAGGGGGACTAGCGGGGGCTGAAGAGACCCAGTACTTC. It encodes CASSAAWTGGLAGAEETQYF. This chain uses TRBV18 with TRBJ2-5; 14 bases match TRBD2. The V gene end was trimmed by 5 bases and the J gene end by 3 bases; junction bases not matched to a gene: 17. The V gene's germline CDR1 is KGHSH and CDR2 LQKENI. The CDR3 covers 20 residues.

The genes are TRBV7-9 and TRBJ1-1, with 11 bases that match TRBD1. Germline CDR1 and CDR2: SEHNR and FQNEAQ (reference sequence). The CDR3 has 12 residues. V dropped 5 bases and J dropped 11; count of bases not matched to a gene: 4. CDR3 sequence (DNA): TGTGCCAGCAGCCCCTGGGACAGGGGGGCTTTCTTT. Translated, it gives CASSPWDRGAFF.

The J gene is TRBJ1-1, the V gene TRBV11-2, with 8 bases lining up with TRBD1. Germline V lookup: CDR1 SGHAT, CDR2 FQNNGV. CDR3 length: 16 amino acids. The V and J ends lost 2 bases and 1 base, in that order; junction bases with no gene match: 6. The CDR3 DNA follows: TGTGCCAGCAGCTTACGCGCCGGACAGGGGAACACTGAAGCTTTCTTT. Its protein is CASSLRAGQGNTEAFF.

This clonotype came up a few times. The chain joins TRBV7-2 to TRBJ2-3; weak D call: TRBD2 (6 bases). The CDR3 length is 17 residues. Germline lookup yields CDR1 SGHTA and CDR2 FQGNSA. Trimming took off 2 bases at V and 1 base at J, with 16 bases between the two ends. CDR3 sequence reads: CASSLRRARGGTDTQYF. Written as DNA, the CDR3 is TGTGCCAGCAGCTTACGGAGGGCCCGAGGTGGCACAGATACGCAGTATTTT.